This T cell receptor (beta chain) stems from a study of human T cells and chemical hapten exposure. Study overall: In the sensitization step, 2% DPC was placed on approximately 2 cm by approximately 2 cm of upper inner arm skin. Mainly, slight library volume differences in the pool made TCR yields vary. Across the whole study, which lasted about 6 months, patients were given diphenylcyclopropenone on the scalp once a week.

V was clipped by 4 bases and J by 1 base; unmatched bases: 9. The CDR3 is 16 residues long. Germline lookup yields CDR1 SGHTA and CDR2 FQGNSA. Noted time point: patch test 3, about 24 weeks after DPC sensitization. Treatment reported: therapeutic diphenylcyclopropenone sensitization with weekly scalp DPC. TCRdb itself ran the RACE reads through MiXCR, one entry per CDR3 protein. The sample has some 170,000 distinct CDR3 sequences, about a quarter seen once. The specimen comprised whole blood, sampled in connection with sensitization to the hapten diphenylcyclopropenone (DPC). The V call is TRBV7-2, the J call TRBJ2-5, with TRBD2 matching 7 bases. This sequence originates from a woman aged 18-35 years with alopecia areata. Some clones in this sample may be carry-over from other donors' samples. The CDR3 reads CASSWRFGRIQETQYF. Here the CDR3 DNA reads TGTGCCAGCAGCTGGAGATTCGGGAGGATCCAAGAGACCCAGTACTTC.